Listed below are T cell receptor beta chains from one sample, sequenced in a study of control samples from healthy donors and cancer patients. Method: immunoSEQ multiplex PCR; TCRdb's copy keeps in-frame clones and lacks some. The sample lists over 80,000 clones; around four fifths were seen once. Sequencing used blood. Every receptor here comes from a young man in good health. CDR3s include the opening cysteine and the closing phenylalanine or tryptophan. A D gene is named only where the DNA matches it firmly. Rows may omit the clone size; those that give it use once, few, many or a size class.

CDR3: CASSPRQGAIDEQFF; DNA: TGTGCCAGCAGCCCCCGACAGGGGGCAATCGATGAGCAGTTCTTC; size: .; D: TRBD1; V: TRBV3-1/TRBV3-2; J: TRBJ2-1
CDR3: CASSPPSQGNSPLHF; DNA: TGTGCCAGCAGCCCCCCTTCTCAGGGGAATTCACCCCTCCACTTT; size: .; D: .; V: TRBV7-9; J: TRBJ1-6
CDR3: CASSLEAGRTDTQYF; DNA: TGTGCCAGCAGCTTGGAGGCGGGGCGCACAGATACGCAGTATTTT; size: .; D: .; V: TRBV5-4; J: TRBJ2-3
CDR3: CASSHREVIYF; DNA: TGTGCCAGCAGCCACCGCGAGGTGATTTACTTC; size: .; D: .; V: TRBV6-5; J: TRBJ2-4
CDR3: CASSAGTSGDNEQFF; DNA: TGTGCCAGCAGTGCCGGGACTAGCGGGGACAATGAGCAGTTCTTC; size: .; D: TRBD2; V: TRBV2; J: TRBJ2-1
CDR3: CASSTGTGGSNQPQHF; DNA: TGTGCCAGCAGCACCGGGACAGGGGGCAGCAATCAGCCCCAGCATTTT; size: few; D: .; V: TRBV21-1; J: TRBJ1-5
CDR3: CSARGDASYEQYF; DNA: TGCAGCGCCCGTGGGGACGCCTCCTACGAGCAGTACTTC; size: .; D: .; V: TRBV29-1; J: TRBJ2-7
CDR3: CASSPSEGRPQHF; DNA: TGTGCCAGCAGCCCGTCAGAGGGGCGCCCCCAGCATTTT; size: .; D: .; V: TRBV7-9; J: TRBJ1-5
CDR3: CAWNPGQGEQETQYF; DNA: TGTGCCTGGAATCCGGGACAGGGGGAACAAGAGACCCAATACTTC; size: .; D: TRBD1; V: TRBV30; J: TRBJ2-5
CDR3: CASSLWGTEAFF; DNA: TGTGCCAGCAGCTTATGGGGCACTGAAGCTTTCTTT; size: few; D: .; V: TRBV7-9; J: TRBJ1-1
CDR3: CASSQDWGTGADTQYF; DNA: TGCGCCAGCAGCCAAGATTGGGGGACAGGGGCAGATACGCAGTATTTT; size: .; D: TRBD1; V: TRBV4-1; J: TRBJ2-3
CDR3: CASQVGFATEAFF; DNA: TGTGCCAGCCAGGTCGGATTTGCCACTGAAGCTTTCTTT; size: .; D: .; V: TRBV6-5; J: TRBJ1-1
CDR3: CASSYFGRNYGYTF; DNA: TGTGCCAGCAGTTACTTTGGGAGAAACTATGGCTACACCTTC; size: .; D: .; V: TRBV6-5; J: TRBJ1-2
CDR3: CASSTEDREVSYEQYF; DNA: TGTGCCAGCAGCACTGAGGACAGGGAGGTTTCCTACGAGCAGTACTTC; size: .; D: TRBD1; V: TRBV9; J: TRBJ2-7
CDR3: CASSLAHNEQFF; DNA: TGTGCCAGCAGTTTGGCTCACAATGAGCAGTTCTTC; size: .; D: .; V: TRBV28; J: TRBJ2-1
CDR3: CASSIGNRGTEAFF; DNA: TGTGCCAGTAGTATCGGAAATCGGGGAACTGAAGCTTTCTTT; size: .; D: .; V: TRBV19; J: TRBJ1-1
CDR3: CASSEAQGQTEAFF; DNA: TGTGCCAGCAGTGAAGCGCAGGGTCAGACTGAAGCTTTCTTT; size: .; D: .; V: TRBV6-1; J: TRBJ1-1
CDR3: CASSVGGEGVYGYTF; DNA: TGTGCCAGCAGTGTGGGTGGGGAGGGGGTCTATGGCTACACCTTC; size: .; D: .; V: TRBV28; J: TRBJ1-2
CDR3: CASSESSFKDYNSPLHF; DNA: TGTGCCAGCAGTGAATCGAGTTTTAAGGACTATAATTCACCCCTCCACTTT; size: .; D: .; V: TRBV2; J: TRBJ1-6
CDR3: CASSSILPMNTEAFF; DNA: TGTGCCAGCAGTTCAATCCTTCCCATGAACACTGAAGCTTTCTTT; size: .; D: .; V: TRBV27; J: TRBJ1-1
CDR3: CASSYGGHYTDTQYF; DNA: TGTGCCAGCAGTTACGGGGGACACTACACAGATACGCAGTATTTT; size: once; D: .; V: TRBV6-5; J: TRBJ2-3
CDR3: CASSRQGVDNYGYTF; DNA: TGTGCCAGCAGCAGACAGGGGGTAGATAACTATGGCTACACCTTC; size: .; D: TRBD1; V: TRBV5-8; J: TRBJ1-2
CDR3: CASSQGVETQYF; DNA: TGTGCCAGCAGTCAAGGGGTCGAGACCCAGTACTTC; size: .; D: .; V: TRBV3-1/TRBV3-2; J: TRBJ2-5
CDR3: CASSIGGALNTEAFF; DNA: TGTGCCAGCAGTATTGGAGGGGCGCTGAACACTGAAGCTTTCTTT; size: .; D: .; V: TRBV28; J: TRBJ1-1
CDR3: CASSQDFGRYNEQFF; DNA: TGCGCCAGCAGCCAAGACTTTGGGCGATACAATGAGCAGTTCTTC; size: .; D: .; V: TRBV4-1; J: TRBJ2-1
CDR3: CASSKGGRPTGELFF; DNA: TGTGCCAGCAGCAAAGGGGGGCGTCCCACCGGGGAGCTGTTTTTT; size: .; D: .; V: TRBV5-8; J: TRBJ2-2
CDR3: CASSQEGLTGAFF; DNA: TGTGCCAGCAGCCAAGAAGGATTAACGGGAGCTTTCTTT; size: .; D: .; V: TRBV3-1/TRBV3-2; J: TRBJ1-1
CDR3: CASSLRTGDGNQPQHF; DNA: TGTGCCAGCAGTCTTCGAACAGGGGATGGAAATCAGCCCCAGCATTTT; size: .; D: TRBD1; V: TRBV2; J: TRBJ1-5
CDR3: CASSSSGYQETQYF; DNA: TGTGCCAGCAGCTCCAGCGGTTACCAAGAGACCCAGTACTTC; size: .; D: .; V: TRBV7-9; J: TRBJ2-5
CDR3: CASSYRSSNQPQHF; DNA: TGTGCCAGTAGTTACAGGTCTAGCAATCAGCCCCAGCATTTT; size: once; D: .; V: TRBV19; J: TRBJ1-5
CDR3: CASSKGGTGFGNSPLHF; DNA: TGTGCCAGCAGCAAGGGGGGGACAGGCTTTGGTAATTCACCCCTCCACTTT; size: few; D: .; V: TRBV21-1; J: TRBJ1-6
CDR3: CASSPRWGLSSYNEQFF; DNA: TGTGCCAGCAGCCCACGTTGGGGATTAAGCTCCTACAATGAGCAGTTCTTC; size: .; D: .; V: TRBV7-6; J: TRBJ2-1
CDR3: CASSQEYRLNQPQHF; DNA: TGTGCCAGCAGCCAAGAATACAGACTTAATCAGCCCCAGCATTTT; size: few; D: .; V: TRBV4-2; J: TRBJ1-5
CDR3: CASSRPGDYNEQFF; DNA: TGCGCCAGCAGTCGCCCGGGGGACTACAATGAGCAGTTCTTC; size: .; D: .; V: TRBV5-1; J: TRBJ2-1
CDR3: CASNKGQSFNSPLHF; DNA: TGTGCCAGCAATAAGGGACAGTCGTTTAATTCACCCCTCCACTTT; size: .; D: TRBD1; V: TRBV5-4; J: TRBJ1-6
CDR3: CASSSIVSTDTQYF; DNA: TGTGCCAGCAGCTCTATCGTCAGCACAGATACGCAGTATTTT; size: .; D: .; V: TRBV7-9; J: TRBJ2-3
CDR3: CASGMRGAAFF; DNA: TGTGCCAGCGGAATGCGAGGCGCAGCTTTCTTT; size: few; D: .; V: TRBV25-1; J: TRBJ1-1
CDR3: CASSPPPQLSRIVFYNSPLHF; DNA: TGTGCCAGCAGCCCTCCCCCACAATTATCGAGGATCGTCTTCTATAATTCACCCCTCCACTTT; size: .; D: .; V: TRBV28; J: TRBJ1-6
CDR3: CSVEGQAYEQYF; DNA: TGCAGCGTTGAAGGGCAGGCGTACGAGCAGTACTTC; size: .; D: .; V: TRBV29-1; J: TRBJ2-7
CDR3: CASSLGVAGGPEYF; DNA: TGTGCCAGCAGCTTGGGTGTAGCGGGGGGCCCGGAGTACTTC; size: .; D: TRBD2; V: TRBV7-9; J: TRBJ2-7
CDR3: CAWSVRYGYTF; DNA: TGTGCCTGGAGTGTACGTTATGGCTACACCTTC; size: .; D: .; V: TRBV30; J: TRBJ1-2
CDR3: CASSHGGMNTEAFF; DNA: TGCGCCAGCAGCCACGGGGGCATGAACACTGAAGCTTTCTTT; size: .; D: .; V: TRBV4-1; J: TRBJ1-1
CDR3: CATSRVGPGIRPLHF; DNA: TGTGCCACCAGCAGAGTGGGGCCAGGGATTAGACCCCTCCACTTT; size: .; D: .; V: TRBV15; J: TRBJ1-6
CDR3: CASSSGGSYNEQFF; DNA: TGTGCCAGCAGCTCGGGGGGGTCCTACAATGAGCAGTTCTTC; size: .; D: TRBD2; V: TRBV7-9; J: TRBJ2-1
CDR3: CASSTGVLFYEQYF; DNA: TGTGCCAGTAGCACAGGGGTTCTGTTTTACGAGCAGTACTTC; size: few; D: TRBD1; V: TRBV19; J: TRBJ2-7
CDR3: CASSEVDSSGNTIYF; DNA: TGTGCCAGCAGTGAAGTGGACAGCTCTGGAAACACCATATATTTT; size: .; D: .; V: TRBV6-1; J: TRBJ1-3
CDR3: CASSAGGARTDTQYF; DNA: TGCGCCAGCAGCGCGGGGGGAGCCCGCACAGATACGCAGTATTTT; size: .; D: TRBD2; V: TRBV5-1; J: TRBJ2-3
CDR3: CASSQQGMDEQFF; DNA: TGTGCCAGCAGCCAACAGGGAATGGATGAGCAGTTCTTC; size: few; D: .; V: TRBV4-2; J: TRBJ2-1
CDR3: CAISATGYNEKLFF; DNA: TGTGCCATCAGTGCCACAGGGTATAATGAAAAACTGTTTTTT; size: .; D: .; V: TRBV10-3; J: TRBJ1-4
CDR3: CASAGDYGYTF; DNA: TGTGCCAGCGCTGGGGACTATGGCTACACCTTC; size: .; D: .; V: TRBV6-5; J: TRBJ1-2
CDR3: CASSLGGTALNGYTF; DNA: TGCGCCAGCAGCTTGGGGGGGACAGCCCTAAATGGCTACACCTTC; size: .; D: TRBD1; V: TRBV5-1; J: TRBJ1-2
CDR3: CAWSIMGQGRSEKLFF; DNA: TGTGCCTGGAGTATTATGGGACAGGGTAGATCTGAAAAACTGTTTTTT; size: .; D: TRBD1; V: TRBV30; J: TRBJ1-4
CDR3: CASKGGWQPQHF; DNA: TGTGCCAGCAAAGGGGGCTGGCAGCCCCAGCATTTT; size: few; D: TRBD1; V: TRBV28; J: TRBJ1-5
CDR3: CASRMAGVDTEAFF; DNA: TGTGCCAGCAGGATGGCCGGGGTCGACACTGAAGCTTTCTTT; size: .; D: .; V: TRBV6-5; J: TRBJ1-1
CDR3: CASSYRGEGTEAFF; DNA: TGTGCCAGCAGTTACAGGGGGGAGGGCACTGAAGCTTTCTTT; size: .; D: .; V: TRBV6-2/TRBV6-3; J: TRBJ1-1
CDR3: CASSFWDRGSSYNSPLHF; DNA: TGTGCCAGCAGCTTTTGGGACAGGGGAAGCTCCTATAATTCACCCCTCCACTTT; size: .; D: TRBD1; V: TRBV5-6; J: TRBJ1-6
CDR3: CASSLEIGGYTF; DNA: TGCGCCAGCAGCTTGGAAATTGGTGGCTACACCTTC; size: once; D: .; V: TRBV5-1; J: TRBJ1-2
CDR3: CASSQGPDTRKLFF; DNA: TGTGCCAGCAGCCAGGGCCCTGATACGCGAAAACTGTTTTTT; size: .; D: .; V: TRBV3-1/TRBV3-2; J: TRBJ1-4
CDR3: CSATPATGATEAFF; DNA: TGCAGCGCCACTCCGGCGACAGGGGCCACTGAAGCTTTCTTT; size: .; D: TRBD1; V: TRBV29-1; J: TRBJ1-1